This T cell receptor (beta chain) was found in a study of shared clonotypes between healthy human individuals. Study-level information: Each donor's CD8 memory used one plate, CD8 naive two, each CD4 subset three.

The split of CD4+ cells yielded CD45RA+ naive and CD45RA-negative memory subsets. This clone was counted once. Tens of thousands of T cell genomes (around 0.2 ug DNA) went into each sorted-subset replicate. Original processing methods: Filtering differed since immunoSEQ provided only junctions, with no quality scores. The assay was immunoSEQ multiplex PCR, and TCRdb's table has in-frame clones only and misses some. The DNA was the basis for D and trimming; V, J and clone size are from that table. Among approximately 1.5 million clones listed, just under 99% were seen once. Sequencing used naive CD4+ T cells sorted from blood. Subset indicated: CD45RA+ positively selected. The sequence came from a man aged 25-40 years in good health.

This CDR3 reads CASSRMTSPQETQYF. The CDR3 nucleotides are TGCGCCAGCAGCAGAATGACTAGTCCCCAAGAGACCCAGTACTTC. The rearrangement joins TRBV5-1 to TRBJ2-5, with D tentatively TRBD2 (6 bases). The CDR3 runs 15 residues. Germline values: CDR1 SGHRS, CDR2 YFSETQ. V was shortened by 4 bases and J by 1 base, with 14 bases between the two germline ends.